This is a list of T cell receptor beta chains from one sample in a study of blood T cell repertoires in COVID-19. Method: immunoSEQ multiplex PCR; TCRdb's copy keeps in-frame clones and lacks some. The profile covers hundreds of thousands of clones, with 89% appearing a single time and over 1% taken by the ten largest. Sequenced: peripheral blood. The receptor source for this set is a man between 40 and 49 years old with acute or convalescent COVID-19. CDR3s include the opening cysteine and the closing phenylalanine or tryptophan. Each record gives: V gene, J gene, clone size, D gene, CDR3 DNA, CDR3 protein. The D gene is left open where the match is weak. The listing skips clone size in some rows; elsewhere it reads once, few, many or a size class.

V gene: TRBV5-1
J gene: TRBJ2-7
clone size: NA
D gene: NA
CDR3 DNA: TGCGCCAGCAGCTTGAATCTGGGGGCAGGGTACTACGAGCAGTACTTC
CDR3 protein: CASSLNLGAGYYEQYF

V gene: TRBV11-3
J gene: TRBJ2-7
clone size: NA
D gene: TRBD1
CDR3 DNA: TGTGCCAGCAGCTTGGGACAGGAGAGTAACGAGCAGTACTTC
CDR3 protein: CASSLGQESNEQYF

V gene: TRBV3-1/TRBV3-2
J gene: TRBJ2-7
clone size: NA
D gene: TRBD1
CDR3 DNA: TGTGCCAGCAGCGTCGGGACAGGGGGCTACGAGCAGTACTTC
CDR3 protein: CASSVGTGGYEQYF

V gene: TRBV5-5
J gene: TRBJ1-4
clone size: NA
D gene: NA
CDR3 DNA: TGTGCCAGCAGCTTTCGGGGAGCTAATGAAAAACTGTTTTTT
CDR3 protein: CASSFRGANEKLFF

V gene: TRBV3-1/TRBV3-2
J gene: TRBJ2-1
clone size: once
D gene: NA
CDR3 DNA: TGTGCCTCAAAAGGGGTAGGCGGTTACAATGAGCAGTTCTTC
CDR3 protein: CASKGVGGYNEQFF

V gene: TRBV12-2
J gene: TRBJ1-1
clone size: few
D gene: NA
CDR3 DNA: TGTGCAAGTCGCGACCGGGAACCCTTCACTGAAGCTTTCTTT
CDR3 protein: CASRDREPFTEAFF

V gene: TRBV2
J gene: TRBJ1-4
clone size: NA
D gene: NA
CDR3 DNA: TGTGCCAGCAGTGATAACAGCAAACCAGGGGATGAAAAACTGTTTTTT
CDR3 protein: CASSDNSKPGDEKLFF

V gene: TRBV28
J gene: TRBJ2-3
clone size: NA
D gene: TRBD1
CDR3 DNA: TGTGCCAGCAAAAACAGGGGAACTCACACAGATACGCAGTATTTT
CDR3 protein: CASKNRGTHTDTQYF

V gene: TRBV5-4
J gene: TRBJ2-7
clone size: NA
D gene: TRBD1
CDR3 DNA: TGTGCCAGCAGCTCTGACAGGGTCGAGCAGTACTTC
CDR3 protein: CASSSDRVEQYF

V gene: TRBV28
J gene: TRBJ1-2
clone size: once
D gene: TRBD1
CDR3 DNA: TGTGCCAGCAGTGTCGGACAGGGGTATGGCTACACCTTC
CDR3 protein: CASSVGQGYGYTF

V gene: TRBV28
J gene: TRBJ1-1
clone size: NA
D gene: NA
CDR3 DNA: TGTGCCAGCAGTTTTGTGCGCGGGACGGCGAACACTGAAGCTTTCTTT
CDR3 protein: CASSFVRGTANTEAFF

V gene: TRBV3-1/TRBV3-2
J gene: TRBJ2-1
clone size: NA
D gene: TRBD2
CDR3 DNA: TGTGCCAGCAGTCGGACTAGCGGGGGGGCCGATGAGCAGTTCTTC
CDR3 protein: CASSRTSGGADEQFF

V gene: TRBV27
J gene: TRBJ2-7
clone size: NA
D gene: NA
CDR3 DNA: TGTGCCAGCAGTTTAAAATTCCCCCTCGACAGAGCCTACGAGCAGTACTTC
CDR3 protein: CASSLKFPLDRAYEQYF

V gene: TRBV27
J gene: TRBJ1-1
clone size: NA
D gene: NA
CDR3 DNA: TGTGCCAGCAGTTTATCGAGAGGGAGGAATGAAGCTTTCTTT
CDR3 protein: CASSLSRGRNEAFF

V gene: TRBV27
J gene: TRBJ2-7
clone size: NA
D gene: NA
CDR3 DNA: TGTGCCAGCAGCATTGTAGGGGGTTCCTACGAGCAGTACTTC
CDR3 protein: CASSIVGGSYEQYF

V gene: TRBV29-1
J gene: TRBJ2-2
clone size: NA
D gene: NA
CDR3 DNA: TGCAGCGTACATACAGGGAGCGGGGAGCTGTTTTTT
CDR3 protein: CSVHTGSGELFF

V gene: TRBV6-5
J gene: TRBJ2-5
clone size: once
D gene: TRBD1
CDR3 DNA: TGTGCCAGCATCAAACCGGGACAGGGGACCCAGTACTTC
CDR3 protein: CASIKPGQGTQYF

V gene: TRBV6-2/TRBV6-3
J gene: TRBJ2-3
clone size: NA
D gene: NA
CDR3 DNA: TGTGCCAGCAGTTACATGGACAGACCCACAGATACGCAGTATTTT
CDR3 protein: CASSYMDRPTDTQYF

V gene: TRBV5-1
J gene: TRBJ1-1
clone size: NA
D gene: NA
CDR3 DNA: TGCGCCAGCAGCTTAATGTCGGTCGGAGCGAACACTGAAGCTTTCTTT
CDR3 protein: CASSLMSVGANTEAFF

V gene: TRBV28
J gene: TRBJ2-5
clone size: once
D gene: TRBD2
CDR3 DNA: TGTGCCAGCAGTTTATTGGGGCGGGAGGGGAAAGAGACCCAGTACTTC
CDR3 protein: CASSLLGREGKETQYF

V gene: TRBV9
J gene: TRBJ2-1
clone size: NA
D gene: TRBD2
CDR3 DNA: TGTGCCAGCAGCGTAGGACTAGCGGGTAGTGTGGACAATGAGCAGTTCTTC
CDR3 protein: CASSVGLAGSVDNEQFF

V gene: TRBV11-2
J gene: TRBJ2-1
clone size: NA
D gene: NA
CDR3 DNA: TGTGCCAGCAGCCCCGGGGGATATGGATTCTACAATGAGCAGTTCTTC
CDR3 protein: CASSPGGYGFYNEQFF

V gene: TRBV19
J gene: TRBJ1-1
clone size: NA
D gene: NA
CDR3 DNA: TGTGCCAGTAGCCAAGGGCAGGGCGGCACTGAAGCTTTCTTT
CDR3 protein: CASSQGQGGTEAFF

V gene: TRBV7-8
J gene: TRBJ2-7
clone size: NA
D gene: NA
CDR3 DNA: TGTGCCAGCAGCCTCACTCACGAGCAGTACTTC
CDR3 protein: CASSLTHEQYF

V gene: TRBV5-1
J gene: TRBJ1-2
clone size: NA
D gene: TRBD1
CDR3 DNA: TGCGCCAGCAGCATCCCGACAGGGGCAACTTATGGCTACACCTTC
CDR3 protein: CASSIPTGATYGYTF

V gene: TRBV24-1
J gene: TRBJ1-5
clone size: once
D gene: TRBD1
CDR3 DNA: TGTGCCACCAGTGAACGACAGGGTAATCAGCCCCAGCATTTT
CDR3 protein: CATSERQGNQPQHF

V gene: TRBV4-1
J gene: TRBJ1-4
clone size: NA
D gene: NA
CDR3 DNA: TGCGCCAGCAAAGCAGTAGGACAGCCGAATGAAAAACTGTTTTTT
CDR3 protein: CASKAVGQPNEKLFF

V gene: TRBV6-6
J gene: TRBJ2-2
clone size: NA
D gene: NA
CDR3 DNA: TGTGCCAGCAGTTATATCGGGGAGCTGTTTTTT
CDR3 protein: CASSYIGELFF

V gene: TRBV5-1
J gene: TRBJ1-2
clone size: once
D gene: NA
CDR3 DNA: TGCGCCAGCAGCTTGGCCAAATCAGGAAGGTACCTCAATGACTATGGCTACACCTTC
CDR3 protein: CASSLAKSGRYLNDYGYTF

V gene: TRBV5-4
J gene: TRBJ1-2
clone size: NA
D gene: NA
CDR3 DNA: TGTGCCAGCAGCGACGACAGATTTGGCTACACCTTC
CDR3 protein: CASSDDRFGYTF

V gene: TRBV19
J gene: TRBJ1-1
clone size: NA
D gene: NA
CDR3 DNA: TGTGCCAGTACCACACCGGGGAGGGCCGGGGCTTTCTTT
CDR3 protein: CASTTPGRAGAFF

V gene: TRBV6-5
J gene: TRBJ1-2
clone size: NA
D gene: TRBD1
CDR3 DNA: TGTGCCAGCCGGACAGGATTCTATGGCTACACCTTC
CDR3 protein: CASRTGFYGYTF

V gene: TRBV19
J gene: TRBJ1-5
clone size: NA
D gene: TRBD1
CDR3 DNA: TGTGCCAGTAGTAGGGACAGGGAAAGCAATCAGCCCCAGCATTTT
CDR3 protein: CASSRDRESNQPQHF

V gene: TRBV13
J gene: TRBJ2-5
clone size: NA
D gene: NA
CDR3 DNA: TGTGCCAGCAGCTTACAGGGAGGACAAGAGACCCAGTACTTC
CDR3 protein: CASSLQGGQETQYF

V gene: TRBV7-8
J gene: TRBJ1-2
clone size: NA
D gene: NA
CDR3 DNA: TGTGCCAGCAGCTTCAGCAGGGGCGACAAAGCTAACTATGGCTACACCTTC
CDR3 protein: CASSFSRGDKANYGYTF

V gene: TRBV6-5
J gene: TRBJ1-6
clone size: NA
D gene: NA
CDR3 DNA: TGTGCCAGCAGTTACTTTCCCCAGAATTCACCCCTCCACTTT
CDR3 protein: CASSYFPQNSPLHF

V gene: TRBV6-5
J gene: TRBJ2-7
clone size: NA
D gene: NA
CDR3 DNA: TGTGCCAGCACTAAATCCAGACAAGAGCAGTACTTC
CDR3 protein: CASTKSRQEQYF

V gene: TRBV7-2
J gene: TRBJ2-2
clone size: NA
D gene: TRBD1
CDR3 DNA: TGTGCCAGCACCCCACAGGGGGCTGGGTCCGGGGAGCTGTTTTTT
CDR3 protein: CASTPQGAGSGELFF

V gene: TRBV24-1
J gene: TRBJ1-3
clone size: NA
D gene: NA
CDR3 DNA: TGTGCCACTAGAGCTGGAAACACCATATATTTT
CDR3 protein: CATRAGNTIYF

V gene: TRBV5-1
J gene: TRBJ1-3
clone size: NA
D gene: NA
CDR3 DNA: TGCGCCAGCAGCTTAAGTGCAGGGGCTGTTAACACCATATATTTT
CDR3 protein: CASSLSAGAVNTIYF

V gene: TRBV7-2
J gene: TRBJ2-1
clone size: NA
D gene: NA
CDR3 DNA: TGTGCCAGCAGCACTCCCACTAGGCGCTCCTACAATGAGCAGTTCTTC
CDR3 protein: CASSTPTRRSYNEQFF

V gene: TRBV28
J gene: TRBJ2-3
clone size: NA
D gene: NA
CDR3 DNA: TGTGCCAGCAGTACCGTCGACAGGTTATTCACAGATACGCAGTATTTT
CDR3 protein: CASSTVDRLFTDTQYF

V gene: TRBV28
J gene: TRBJ1-2
clone size: NA
D gene: NA
CDR3 DNA: TGTGCCAGCAAATACGGGGGAGAGTTTAGCTATGGCTACACCTTC
CDR3 protein: CASKYGGEFSYGYTF

V gene: TRBV3-1/TRBV3-2
J gene: TRBJ2-5
clone size: NA
D gene: TRBD1
CDR3 DNA: TGTGCCAGCAGCCAAGATTTTCCACGGGACAGGGGCAAAGGCGGGACCCAGTACTTC
CDR3 protein: CASSQDFPRDRGKGGTQYF

V gene: TRBV2
J gene: TRBJ2-5
clone size: NA
D gene: TRBD1
CDR3 DNA: TGTGCCAGCCAATACCTGAGACAGGGGGAGACCCAGTACTTC
CDR3 protein: CASQYLRQGETQYF

V gene: TRBV5-1
J gene: TRBJ1-1
clone size: NA
D gene: TRBD1
CDR3 DNA: TGCGCCAGCAGCTTACAGGGGGCCAACACTGAAGCTTTCTTT
CDR3 protein: CASSLQGANTEAFF

V gene: TRBV5-1
J gene: TRBJ1-3
clone size: once
D gene: NA
CDR3 DNA: TGCGCCAGCTACAGGCAGGGAAACACCATATATTTT
CDR3 protein: CASYRQGNTIYF

V gene: TRBV28
J gene: TRBJ2-7
clone size: NA
D gene: TRBD1
CDR3 DNA: TGTGCCACCAACCATGGGGAACCCCAGGGGGACGAGCAGTACTTC
CDR3 protein: CATNHGEPQGDEQYF